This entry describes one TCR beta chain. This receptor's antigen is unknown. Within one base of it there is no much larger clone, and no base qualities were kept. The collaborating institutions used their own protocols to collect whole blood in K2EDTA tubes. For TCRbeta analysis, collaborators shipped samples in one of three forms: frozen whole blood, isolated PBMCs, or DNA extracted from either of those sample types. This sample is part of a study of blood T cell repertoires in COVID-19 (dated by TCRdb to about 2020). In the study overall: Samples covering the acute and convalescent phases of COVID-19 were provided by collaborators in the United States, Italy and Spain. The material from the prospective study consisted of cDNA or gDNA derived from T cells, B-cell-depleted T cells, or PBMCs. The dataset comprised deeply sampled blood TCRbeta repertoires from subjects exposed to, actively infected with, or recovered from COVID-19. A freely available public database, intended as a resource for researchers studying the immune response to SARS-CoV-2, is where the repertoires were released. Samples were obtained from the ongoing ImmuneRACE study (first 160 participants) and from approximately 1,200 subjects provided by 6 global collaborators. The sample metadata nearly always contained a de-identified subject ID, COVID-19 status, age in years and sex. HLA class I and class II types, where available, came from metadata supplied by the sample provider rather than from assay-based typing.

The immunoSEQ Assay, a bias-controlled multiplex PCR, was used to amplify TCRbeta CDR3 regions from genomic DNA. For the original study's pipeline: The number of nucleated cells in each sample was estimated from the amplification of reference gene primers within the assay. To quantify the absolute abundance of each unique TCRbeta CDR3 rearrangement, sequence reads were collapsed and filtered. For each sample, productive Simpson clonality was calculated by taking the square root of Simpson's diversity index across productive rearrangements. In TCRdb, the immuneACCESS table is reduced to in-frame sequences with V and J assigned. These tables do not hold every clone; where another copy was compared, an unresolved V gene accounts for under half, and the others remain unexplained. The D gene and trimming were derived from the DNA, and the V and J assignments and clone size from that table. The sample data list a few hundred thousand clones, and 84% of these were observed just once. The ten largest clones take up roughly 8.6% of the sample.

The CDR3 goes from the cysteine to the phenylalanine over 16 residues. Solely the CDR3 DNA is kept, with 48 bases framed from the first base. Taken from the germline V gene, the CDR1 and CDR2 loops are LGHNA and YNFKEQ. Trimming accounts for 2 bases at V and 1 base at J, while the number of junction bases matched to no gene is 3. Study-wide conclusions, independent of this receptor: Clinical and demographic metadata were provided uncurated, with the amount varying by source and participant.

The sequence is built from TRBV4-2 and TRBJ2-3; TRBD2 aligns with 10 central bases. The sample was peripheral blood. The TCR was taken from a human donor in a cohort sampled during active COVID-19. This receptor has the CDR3 CASSQLAGGGTDTQYF. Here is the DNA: TGTGCCAGCAGCCAATTAGCGGGGGGTGGCACAGATACGCAGTATTTT.